The 24 T cell receptor beta chains listed next were all sequenced from one sample in a study of cytomegalovirus exposure and HLA in healthy donors. TCRdb's table, derived via immunoSEQ multiplex PCR, lists solely in-frame clones and lacks some. The data hold 300,000 to 450,000 clones, with 80% to 90% observed a single time. The specimen sequenced was PBMCs. The receptors shown here come from a woman aged 18-29 years in good health and CMV-seronegative.

This chain joins TRBV28 and TRBJ2-6, with 10 bases matching TRBD2. The germline CDR1 and CDR2 sequences are MDHEN and SYDVKM. The J segment lost 1 base and the V segment lost 2 bases, leaving 14 bases of the junction unmatched. This CDR3 spans 21 amino acids. For the CDR3, the DNA is TGTGCCAGCAGTTTAATCGGGTTCACCCTAGCGGGAGATTCTGGGGCCAACGTCCTGACTTTC. Translated, it gives CASSLIGFTLAGDSGANVLTF.

V and J are TRBV27 and TRBJ2-1; D is ambiguous. V dropped 2 bases and J dropped 6 bases, with 14 bases sitting between them. Germline CDR1 reads MNHEY; CDR2 reads SMNVEV (reference sequence). This CDR3 spans 15 amino acids. The CDR3 coding sequence is TGTGCCAGCAGTTTACGCCCTGAGAGAATCAATGAGCAGTTCTTC. This translates into CASSLRPERINEQFF.

This chain links TRBV5-4 with TRBJ1-4; the D is unclear. CDR1 is SGHNT and CDR2 is YYREEE in the germline V gene (reference sequence). The CDR3 sequence is 16 residues long. With 0 bases removed from V and 0 bases from J, the gap between germline ends came to 9 bases. For the CDR3, the DNA is TGTGCCAGCAGCTTGGATATGCGGGCAACTAATGAAAAACTGTTTTTT. Protein: CASSLDMRATNEKLFF.

The CDR3 DNA sequence: TGTGCCAGCAGCCCCGCTGAGGCAGCTTTCTTT. It yields the protein CASSPAEAAFF. The V gene is TRBV7-9, the J gene TRBJ1-1; D gene unclear. Trimming shortened V by 5 bases and J by 10 bases, and 11 bases separated the two germline ends. This CDR3 has 11 residues. The germline gives CDR1 SEHNR, CDR2 FQNEAQ (reference sequence). Using reference TRBV7-9 and TRBJ1-1 for the parts outside the CDR3, the full variable domain is DTGVSQNPRHKITKRGQNVTFRCDPISEHNRLYWYRQTLGQGPEFLTYFQNEAQLEKSRLLSDRFSAERPKGSFSTLEIQRTEQGDSAMYLCASSPAEAAFFGQGTRLTVV.

V is TRBV18 and J is TRBJ1-6; D ambiguous. This CDR3 region has 15 residues. The V end was cut by 6 bases, the J end by 6 bases, with 15 bases between. Germline V gene sequence: CDR1 KGHSH, CDR2 LQKENI. The CDR3 bases are TGTGCCAGCTCTAACCGCGAGGGCGCTAATTCACCCCTCCACTTT. Translating gives CASSNREGANSPLHF.

This rearrangement joins TRBV2 to TRBJ2-3; D is possibly TRBD2 (7 bases). The germline V gene has CDR1 SNHLY and CDR2 FYNNEI. Trimming shortened V by 6 bases and J by 4 bases, and 26 bases separated the two germline ends. The CDR3 contains 18 residues. The CDR3 coding sequence is TGTGCCAGCAGGACAATTTTGGGGGGGCCGGGATGGCCAGATACGCAGTATTTT. Protein: CASRTILGGPGWPDTQYF.

The V gene is TRBV4-1, the J gene TRBJ1-5; D is possibly TRBD1 (6 bases). Trimming shortened V by 0 bases and J by 6 bases, and 12 bases separated the two germline ends. CDR1 and CDR2 from the germline V gene are MGHRA and YSYEKL. The CDR3 runs to 15 residues. CDR3 nucleotides: TGCGCCAGCAGCCAAGAGGGGGCCTGGGGTCAGCCCCAGCATTTT. This gives the protein CASSQEGAWGQPQHF.

The CDR3 nucleotides are TGTGCCAGCAGCGGGGACAGGGCAGAGGGTCAGCCCCAGCATTTT. Its translation is CASSGDRAEGQPQHF. This chain uses TRBV7-9 with TRBJ1-5, with 9 positions matching TRBD1. The J segment lost 6 bases and the V segment lost 5 bases, leaving 8 bases of the junction unmatched. CDR1 and CDR2 from the germline V gene are SEHNR and FQNEAQ (reference sequence). The CDR3 is 15 amino acids. The full variable domain, rest sourced from reference TRBV7-9 and TRBJ1-5, is DTGVSQNPRHKITKRGQNVTFRCDPISEHNRLYWYRQTLGQGPEFLTYFQNEAQLEKSRLLSDRFSAERPKGSFSTLEIQRTEQGDSAMYLCASSGDRAEGQPQHFGDGTRLSIL.

The chain is built from TRBV18 and TRBJ2-1, with 8 bases fitting TRBD2. Trimming took 2 bases from V and 8 from J; bases not matched to a gene: 17. Germline loops: CDR1 KGHSH, CDR2 LQKENI. The CDR3 extends over 18 amino acids. The CDR3 loop is CASSPSLNFGAGGDEQFF. CDR3 nucleotides: TGTGCCAGCTCACCATCTCTGAATTTCGGGGCGGGGGGCGATGAGCAGTTCTTC.

The V gene is TRBV2, the J gene TRBJ1-1; D is uncertain. Trimming cost V 4 bases and J 4 bases, with 10 bases left between them. CDR1 and CDR2 (germline): SNHLY, FYNNEI. The CDR3 is 13 residues long. The CDR3 DNA reads TGTGCCAGCAGTGCGGGGAGGGTCACTGAAGCTTTCTTT. Protein: CASSAGRVTEAFF.

This chain uses TRBV5-4 with TRBJ2-5; TRBD2 matches at 8 bases. The CDR3 is 15 amino acids. Looked up from germline, CDR1 is SGHNT and CDR2 is YYREEE (reference sequence). The trim removed 3 bases at V and 5 bases at J, leaving 9 bases unmatched. The CDR3 here is CASSWSGGQVETQYF. The CDR3 nucleotides are TGTGCCAGCAGCTGGTCGGGGGGGCAGGTTGAGACCCAGTACTTC.

CDR3 sequence (DNA): TGTGCCAGCAGCTCTTCTAGCGGAAACACCGGGGAGCTGTTTTTT. It is translated as CASSSSSGNTGELFF. The genes are TRBV7-2 and TRBJ2-2; 7 bases line up with TRBD2. The CDR3 is 15 amino acids. With 4 bases clipped from V and 2 bases from J, the junction kept 4 bases outside the gene matches. CDR1 SGHTA and CDR2 FQGNSA come from the germline V gene.

J is TRBJ2-1 and V is TRBV9; 11 nucleotides match TRBD2. The J segment lost 7 bases and the V segment lost 4 bases, leaving 7 bases of the junction unmatched. The germline V gene encodes CDR1 SGDLS and CDR2 YYNGEE. The CDR3 sequence is 15 residues long. The CDR3 bases are TGTGCCAGCAGCTCCACTAGCGGGAGAGGGAATGAGCAGTTCTTC. Amino acids: CASSSTSGRGNEQFF.

The chain uses TRBV19 and TRBJ1-5, with 9 bases matching TRBD1. With 1 base clipped from V and 2 bases from J, the junction kept 9 bases outside the gene matches. The CDR3 covers 18 residues. Germline CDR1 reads LNHDA; CDR2 reads SQIVND (reference sequence). This chain's CDR3 is CASSIGYRTGVGNQPQHF. The CDR3 region has the DNA TGTGCCAGTAGTATAGGCTACAGGACAGGGGTGGGCAATCAGCCCCAGCATTTT.

The chain combines TRBV27 with TRBJ2-7; maybe TRBD2 (5 bases). With 7 bases removed from V and 7 bases from J, the gap between germline ends came to 11 bases. The CDR3 totals 11 residues. Germline V gene data show CDR1 as MNHEY and CDR2 as SMNVEV (reference sequence). CDR3 region: CASMRTGEQYF. CDR3 DNA sequence: TGTGCCAGCATGAGGACGGGGGAGCAGTACTTC.

The rearrangement joins TRBV7-6 to TRBJ2-3, with D perhaps matching TRBD1 (6 bases). This CDR3 contains 20 residues. Germline CDR1 reads SGHVS; CDR2 reads FNYEAQ. V lost 4 bases and J lost 4, with 30 bases in between. CDR3 sequence: CASSSLLGYSGEGFSDTQYF. CDR3 coding DNA: TGTGCCAGCAGCTCCCTACTGGGGTATTCAGGGGAAGGCTTTTCAGATACGCAGTATTTT.

Worth noting for this clone: An end of the junction does not agree with germline; a read error may underlie this. This sequence joins TRBV6-1 and TRBJ2-2; 10 nucleotides line up with TRBD1. Germline lookup yields CDR1 MNHNS and CDR2 SASEGT. There are 14 residues in the CDR3. The CDR3 loop reads CASKDRGNPGELFF. CDR3 nucleotide sequence: TGTGCCAGCAAGGACAGGGGGAACCCCGGGGAGCTGTTTTTT.

V gene TRBV6-5 combines with J gene TRBJ2-5; the D is unclear. Per germline, CDR1 MNHEY and CDR2 SVGAGI. Between the trimmed V and J ends, which lost 2 bases and 4 bases, there was a span of 8 bases. This CDR3 is built from 13 residues. The CDR3 here is CASSYPTGETQYF. CDR3 bases: TGTGCCAGCAGTTACCCCACGGGAGAGACCCAGTACTTC.

This clone was seen just once. The rearrangement uses TRBV5-4 and TRBJ2-3, with 9 nucleotides matching TRBD2. The CDR3 spans 16 residues. Germline values: CDR1 SGHNT, CDR2 YYREEE (reference sequence). The V and J ends lost 2 bases and 0 bases, in that order; junction bases with no gene match: 4. This CDR3 reads CASSFPSGVSTDTQYF. The CDR3 coding sequence is TGTGCCAGCAGCTTCCCTAGCGGGGTTAGCACAGATACGCAGTATTTT.

The chain is built from TRBV30 and TRBJ1-4; TRBD1 matches 8 bases. Germline V gene lookup returns CDR1 GTSNPN and CDR2 SVGIG (reference sequence). The CDR3 is 16 amino acids. J lost 5 bases, V lost 0 bases, and 8 bases had no gene match. CDR3 DNA: TGTGCCTGGAGTGTACCCTTTAACAGGGGGAATGAAAAACTGTTTTTT. Translation gives CAWSVPFNRGNEKLFF.

V is TRBV19 and J is TRBJ2-7; TRBD2 is a possible D gene (6 bases). Deletions cut 8 bases from V and 0 bases from J, with 11 bases between. Germline V gene sequence: CDR1 LNHDA, CDR2 SQIVND (reference sequence). The CDR3 runs 13 residues. CDR3 in amino acids: CASSDYFSYEQYF. For the CDR3, the DNA is TGTGCCAGTTCGGACTACTTCTCCTACGAGCAGTACTTC.

Regarding this clone: This specimen includes other DNA sequences encoding the same CDR3. The chain employs TRBV5-6 and TRBJ1-5; the D gene is possibly TRBD1 (6 bases). V lost 2 bases and J 0 bases, leaving 9 bases between the germline ends. Germline V gene lookup returns CDR1 SGHDT and CDR2 YYEEEE. There are 15 residues in the CDR3. This chain's CDR3 is CASSLRGGSNQPQHF. Written as DNA, the CDR3 is TGTGCCAGCAGCTTAAGAGGGGGTAGCAATCAGCCCCAGCATTTT. The whole variable domain, filled in from reference TRBV5-6 and TRBJ1-5, reads DAGVTQSPTHLIKTRGQQVTLRCSPKSGHDTVSWYQQALGQGPQFIFQYYEEEERQRGNFPDRFSGHQFPNYSSELNVNALLLGDSALYLCASSLRGGSNQPQHFGDGTRLSIL.

The V gene is TRBV9, the J gene TRBJ2-7; 9 bases align to TRBD1. Germline lookup yields CDR1 SGDLS and CDR2 YYNGEE. The V and J ends lost 4 bases and 0 bases, in that order; junction bases with no gene match: 8. The CDR3 is made up of 16 amino acids. The CDR3 DNA reads TGTGCCAGCAGCACCCGACGGGACAGGGACTCCTACGAGCAGTACTTC. Encoded protein: CASSTRRDRDSYEQYF.

The chain joins TRBV7-2 to TRBJ2-1; 11 bases map to TRBD2. V gave up 5 bases and J gave up 8 bases; unmatched junction bases: 11. This CDR3 spans 16 amino acids. The V gene's germline CDR1 is SGHTA and CDR2 FQGNSA. CDR3 coding DNA: TGTGCCAGCAGCCGGGGTAGCGGGAGGGCAATGGATGAGCAGTTCTTC. It specifies CASSRGSGRAMDEQFF.